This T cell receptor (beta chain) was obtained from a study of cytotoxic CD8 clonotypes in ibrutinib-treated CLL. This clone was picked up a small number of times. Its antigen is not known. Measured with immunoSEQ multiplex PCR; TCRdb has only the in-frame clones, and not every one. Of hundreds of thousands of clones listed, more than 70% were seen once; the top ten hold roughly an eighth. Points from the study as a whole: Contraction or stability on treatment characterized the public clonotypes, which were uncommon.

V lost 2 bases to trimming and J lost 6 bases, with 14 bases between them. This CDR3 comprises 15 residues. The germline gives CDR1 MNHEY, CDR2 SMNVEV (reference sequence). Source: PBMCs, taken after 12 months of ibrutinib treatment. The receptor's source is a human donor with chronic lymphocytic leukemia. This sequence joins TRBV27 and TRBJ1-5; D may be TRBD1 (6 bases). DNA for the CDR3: TGTGCCAGCAGTTTAGAGGGGGGAAGTAGTCAGCCCCAGCATTTT. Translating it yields CASSLEGGSSQPQHF.